The clone carrying this T cell receptor beta chain was counted a few times. These data are taken from a study of T cells in Graves' hyperthyroidism and ophthalmopathy. Over 18 months, lack of ophthalmopathy progression marked Graves' hyperthyroidism as stable. What was amplified from RNA transcripts were TCR beta CDR3 regions. The TCR CDR3 first-round RT-PCR relied on the HTBI primer set. TCRdb reprocessed the multiplex PCR reads with MiXCR, giving one entry per CDR3 protein. The sample includes over 700,000 distinct CDR3 sequences, roughly 40% seen only once; the top ten take about 8.9%. Germline-derived CDR1 and CDR2 are SGHVT and SQSDAQ. V gave up 6 bases and J gave up 2 bases, with 4 bases separating them. The CDR3 length is 11 residues.

The clonotype originates from a man younger than 30 with Graves' hyperthyroidism. The chain couples TRBV7-4 to TRBJ2-5; no clear D. The sequencing sample was made of blood. CDR3 in amino acids: CASRPQETQYF. The CDR3 DNA is TGTGCCAGCAGGCCTCAAGAGACCCAGTACTTC.